The present T cell receptor beta chain was sequenced within a study of control samples from healthy donors and cancer patients. The protocol was immunoSEQ multiplex PCR, while the TCRdb copy is restricted to in-frame clones and leaves out a portion. The table records roughly 50,000 clones, about 92% of them present only once. The sequencing input was PBMCs. This clonotype originated in a man aged 30 to 45 with colorectal cancer.

The CDR3 DNA is TGTGCCAGCAGCTTGGTTGGTTTGATCGACGAGCAGTACTTC. As protein: CASSLVGLIDEQYF. The J gene is TRBJ2-7, the V gene TRBV7-2, with D uncertain. V dropped 3 bases and J dropped 5 bases, with 14 bases sitting between them. The CDR3 spans 14 residues. Germline V gene data show CDR1 as SGHTA and CDR2 as FQGNSA.